The T cell receptor (beta chain) under discussion was sequenced for a study of shared clonotypes between healthy human individuals. Study-wide findings and caveats: Clonotype sharing levels among donors were expected to vary with sequencing depth.

Libraries were prepared by immunoSEQ multiplex PCR; TCRdb keeps only in-frame clonotypes and omits some of them. The sample yields under 1,900,000 clones, 98% seen once. V gave up 4 bases and J gave up 6 bases, with 13 bases separating them. Germline CDR1 reads SGHRS; CDR2 reads YFSETQ. This CDR3 comprises 14 residues. Comment on this clone: The antigen is not known.

Sample: naive CD4+ T cells sorted from blood. Subset specified: CD45RA+ positively selected. This receptor was obtained from a young man in good health. The chain employs TRBV5-1 and TRBJ1-4, with D maybe TRBD1 (5 bases). The CDR3 nucleotides are TGCGCCAGCAGCGGGGGAAGGCGCGATGAAAAACTGTTTTTT. This gives the protein CASSGGRRDEKLFF.